Listed here are 27 T cell receptor beta chains from one sample, sequenced in a study of CD8 T cells in ankylosing spondylitis. MiXCR was run by TCRdb on the 5' RACE reads, yielding one entry per CDR3 protein. The sample gives fewer than 250,000 distinct CDR3 sequences, 25% to 30% of which show up once; about 7% is in the top ten. The sequencing input was blood, either unsorted or a sorted T cell fraction (not recorded which). Source of these receptors: a male donor with ankylosing spondylitis or in good health (not recorded which).

This clonotype was seen at least ten times. The rearrangement joins TRBV5-1 to TRBJ2-7; 11 bases agree with TRBD1. V dropped 0 bases and J dropped 4; count of bases not matched to a gene: 9. In germline, CDR1 is SGHRS, CDR2 YFSETQ. The CDR3 length is 17 residues. The CDR3 protein is CASSLVLPGQGGYEQYF. The DNA for the CDR3 is TGCGCCAGCAGCTTGGTACTCCCGGGACAGGGGGGGTACGAGCAGTACTTC. Complete variable domain (other parts from reference TRBV5-1 and TRBJ2-7): KAGVTQTPRYLIKTRGQQVTLSCSPISGHRSVSWYQQTPGQGLQFLFEYFSETQRNKGNFPGRFSGRQFSNSRSEMNVSTLELGDSALYLCASSLVLPGQGGYEQYFGPGTRLTVT.

This clonotype was counted ten times or more. The rearrangement joins TRBV6-5 to TRBJ2-2; D ambiguous. In germline, CDR1 is MNHEY, CDR2 SVGAGI. This CDR3 has 14 amino acids. Trimming took 5 bases from V and 3 from J, leaving 10 bases between them. The CDR3, as DNA: TGTGCCAGCAGTACTACCCCGGACACCGGGGAGCTGTTTTTT. Translated, it gives CASSTTPDTGELFF.

In its sample, this clonotype was seen many times. The rearrangement joins TRBV5-1 to TRBJ2-1; D gene ambiguous. CDR3 size: 14 residues. The V and J ends lost 0 bases and 1 base respectively, with 5 bases between them. The germline CDR1 and CDR2 sequences are SGHRS and YFSETQ. CDR3 DNA: TGCGCCAGCAGCTTGGACAGTTCCTACAATGAGCAGTTCTTC. Protein sequence: CASSLDSSYNEQFF.

The rearrangement uses TRBV6-1 and TRBJ1-1; D is undetermined. In germline, CDR1 is MNHNS, CDR2 SASEGT. Trimming stripped 8 bases from V and 0 bases from J, with 16 bases between. The CDR3 runs to 15 residues. CDR3: CASGEGLGMNTEAFF. The CDR3 nucleotides read TGTGCCAGCGGGGAAGGACTGGGCATGAACACTGAAGCTTTCTTT.

This clonotype has more than one count but fewer than ten. The chain combines TRBV29-1 with TRBJ2-5; 9 bases map to TRBD2. This CDR3 spans 15 amino acids. The V and J ends lost 6 bases and 5 bases, in that order; junction bases with no gene match: 13. CDR1 is SQVTM, CDR2 ANQGSEA, per germline. The CDR3: CSVVRTGTSPETQYF. CDR3 nucleotide sequence: TGCAGCGTAGTACGTACCGGGACTAGCCCTGAGACCCAGTACTTC.

The chain has TRBV20-1 and TRBJ1-4; possible D gene TRBD1, 6 bases. V lost 3 bases, J lost 7 bases, and 15 bases lay in between. Germline CDR1 reads DFQATT; CDR2 reads SNEGSKA (reference sequence). The length of the CDR3 is 14 residues. This CDR3 reads CSAREGVGGEKLFF. The CDR3, as DNA: TGCAGTGCTAGGGAGGGGGTTGGGGGTGAAAAACTGTTTTTT.

The chain uses TRBV15 and TRBJ2-1; 7 bases fit TRBD1. This CDR3 is 16 amino acids long. V lost 1 base to trimming and J lost 3 bases; unmatched junction nucleotides: 6. The V gene's germline CDR1 is LNHNV and CDR2 YYDKDF (reference sequence). CDR3 region: CATSRGTGVIYNEQFF. Here the CDR3 DNA reads TGTGCCACCAGCAGAGGGACAGGAGTGATCTACAATGAGCAGTTCTTC.

This clonotype was counted many times. V and J are TRBV7-2 and TRBJ2-1; possible D gene TRBD2, 6 bases. CDR1 and CDR2 from the germline V gene are SGHTA and FQGNSA. Trimming removed 2 bases at V and 9 bases at J, with 17 bases between. This CDR3 comprises 15 residues. The CDR3 DNA sequence: TGTGCCAGCAGCTTACGAGGAGGGAAGATAGGTGAGCAGTTCTTC. Its protein is CASSLRGGKIGEQFF.

In its sample, this clonotype was seen a few times. J is TRBJ2-7 and V is TRBV5-1, with D unresolved. This CDR3 has 16 amino acids. Trimming took 3 bases from V and 6 from J, leaving 22 bases between them. Germline V gives CDR1 SGHRS, CDR2 YFSETQ. CDR3 sequence: CASSYTPGLPTGEQYF. The CDR3 nucleotides read TGCGCCAGCAGCTATACTCCGGGCCTCCCCACTGGCGAGCAGTACTTC.

This clonotype has at least ten counts. The genes are TRBV29-1 and TRBJ1-5; TRBD1 might be the D (6 bases). V shed 4 bases and J shed 0 bases, with 10 bases lying between them. The germline gives CDR1 SQVTM, CDR2 ANQGSEA. There are 14 residues in the CDR3. CDR3 nucleotide sequence: TGCAGCGTTGTTGCAGGGGATAGCAATCAGCCCCAGCATTTT. This gives the protein CSVVAGDSNQPQHF.

In this sample, this clonotype turned up many times. The genes are TRBV5-1 and TRBJ2-3, with 7 bases matching TRBD2. The J segment lost 0 bases and the V segment lost 5 bases, leaving 6 bases of the junction unmatched. CDR1 SGHRS and CDR2 YFSETQ come from the germline V gene. The CDR3 has 15 residues. The chain's CDR3 is CASRKLAESTDTQYF. The CDR3 region has the DNA TGCGCCAGCAGGAAGCTAGCGGAAAGCACAGATACGCAGTATTTT.

The chain links TRBV5-1 to TRBJ2-2; TRBD2 matches at 13 bases. The CDR3 is 20 amino acids. After removal of 3 bases from V and 6 bases from J, the junction contained 17 bases not matched to a gene. In germline, CDR1 is SGHRS, CDR2 YFSETQ. The CDR3 nucleotides are TGCGCCAGCAGCTCAACTCCTAGGACTAGCGGGAGAGGGAAGGCCGGGGAGCTGTTTTTT. As protein: CASSSTPRTSGRGKAGELFF.

Many counts were recorded for this clonotype. The rearrangement uses TRBV20-1 and TRBJ2-5; the D is unclear. The CDR3 runs to 14 residues. Germline V gives CDR1 DFQATT, CDR2 SNEGSKA (reference sequence). Trimming pared 5 bases from V and 1 base from J, leaving 14 bases between. The CDR3 reads CSARSPGLQETQYF. As DNA, the CDR3 is TGCAGTGCTCGATCGCCGGGCCTCCAAGAGACCCAGTACTTC.

There are many counts of this clonotype. This rearrangement joins TRBV20-1 to TRBJ1-5; D unresolved. CDR1 and CDR2 from the germline V gene are DFQATT and SNEGSKA (reference sequence). V dropped 3 bases and J dropped 2 bases, with 8 bases sitting between them. The CDR3 consists of 13 residues. CDR3 sequence reads: CSASPGRNQPQHF. The CDR3 nucleotides read TGCAGTGCTAGTCCGGGCCGCAATCAGCCCCAGCATTTT.

This clonotype has only one observation. The J gene is TRBJ2-3, the V gene TRBV7-3; TRBD2 aligns across 7 bases. The V segment lost 8 bases and the J segment 6 bases; nucleotides outside the gene matches: 8. Germline V gene data show CDR1 as SGHTA and CDR2 as FQGTGA. The CDR3 consists of 13 residues. As DNA, the CDR3 is TGTGCCAGCGGTCCCGAACTAGCGGATACGCAGTATTTT. Translating it yields CASGPELADTQYF. Based on the CDR3 plus reference TRBV7-3 and TRBJ2-3, the full variable domain is GAGVSQTPSNKVTEKGKYVELRCDPISGHTALYWYRQSLGQGPEFLIYFQGTGAADDSGLPNDRFFAVRPEGSVSTLKIQRTERGDSAVYLCASGPELADTQYFGPGTRLTVL.

This clonotype was found many times. This chain connects TRBV5-5 to TRBJ2-2; 11 nucleotides agree with TRBD2. Trimming cost V 0 bases and J 5 bases; bases outside gene matches: 3. The CDR3 length is 16 residues. Per the germline V gene, CDR1 is SGHKS and CDR2 is YYEKEE (reference sequence). CDR3 sequence: CASSLGASGRTGELFF. In nucleotides, the CDR3 is TGTGCCAGCAGCTTGGGGGCTAGCGGGAGGACCGGGGAGCTGTTTTTT.

The V gene is TRBV29-1, the J gene TRBJ2-7, with D perhaps matching TRBD1 (6 bases). Between the trimmed V and J ends, which lost 2 bases and 0 bases, there was a span of 11 bases. The germline V gene encodes CDR1 SQVTM and CDR2 ANQGSEA. The CDR3 length is 14 residues. As DNA, the CDR3 is TGCAGCGTTGAACCTTTGGACAGCTCCTACGAGCAGTACTTC. Translated, it gives CSVEPLDSSYEQYF.

The rearrangement links TRBV5-1 to TRBJ1-1, with 7 bases that match TRBD1. Per germline, CDR1 SGHRS and CDR2 YFSETQ. V was pared by 0 bases and J by 1 base, with 3 bases of the junction left unmatched. The CDR3 contains 15 residues. The CDR3 is CASSLVGGENTEAFF. In DNA, the CDR3 is TGCGCCAGCAGCTTGGTAGGGGGCGAGAACACTGAAGCTTTCTTT.

This clonotype showed up many times. The chain recombines TRBV6-1 with TRBJ2-1; D may be TRBD2 (5 bases). The CDR3 length is 15 residues. Per the germline V gene, CDR1 is MNHNS and CDR2 is SASEGT. Trimming removed 8 bases at V and 0 bases at J, with 14 bases between. CDR3 coding DNA: TGTGCCAGCTCCCCCGACTACGTCTCCTACAATGAGCAGTTCTTC. As protein: CASSPDYVSYNEQFF.

This clonotype has a count of ten or more. The rearrangement uses TRBV19 and TRBJ2-3; 11 bases line up with TRBD2. Germline trimming cut 8 bases from V and 7 bases from J; bases unmatched to any gene: 8. Germline V lookup: CDR1 LNHDA, CDR2 SQIVND (reference sequence). The CDR3 consists of 14 residues. The CDR3, as DNA: TGTGCCAGTCTCGATCTGACTAGCGGGAATACGCAGTATTTT. Its translation: CASLDLTSGNTQYF. Together with reference TRBV19 and TRBJ2-3, the CDR3 gives the full variable domain: DGGITQSPKYLFRKEGQNVTLSCEQNLNHDAMYWYRQDPGQGLRLIYYSQIVNDFQKGDIAEGYSVSREKKESFPLTVTSAQKNPTAFYLCASLDLTSGNTQYFGPGTRLTVL.

This clonotype was observed a few times. V usage is TRBV18 and J usage is TRBJ1-5; a possible D gene is TRBD1 (5 bases). V was cut by 2 bases and J by 4 bases, with 9 bases left in between. Germline CDR1 KGHSH, CDR2 LQKENI. This CDR3 region has 14 residues. CDR3 DNA: TGTGCCAGCTCACCAATCGCAGGGAATCAGCCCCAGCATTTT. Translating it yields CASSPIAGNQPQHF.

V gene TRBV3-1 combines with J gene TRBJ2-1, with TRBD2 matching over 11 bases. J lost 9 bases, V lost 8 bases, and 21 bases had no gene match. The CDR3 is 18 residues long. CDR1 is LGHDT and CDR2 is YNNKEL in the germline V gene (reference sequence). The CDR3 here is CASSPAGDLLAGVAEQFF. As DNA, the CDR3 is TGTGCCAGCTCCCCAGCGGGGGATTTACTAGCGGGAGTCGCTGAGCAGTTCTTC.

This clonotype was found a few times. The gene calls are TRBV6-5 and TRBJ1-6; D unclear. The V end was cut by 0 bases, the J end by 6 bases, with 12 bases between. Germline CDR1 and CDR2: MNHEY and SVGAGI. The length of the CDR3 is 16 residues. The CDR3 sequence is CASSYSKPGFNSPLHF. CDR3 sequence (DNA): TGTGCCAGCAGTTACTCGAAACCTGGGTTTAATTCACCCCTCCACTTT.

This clonotype was observed a few times. CDR3 protein: CSARDLGLSYYEQYF. CDR3 bases: TGCAGTGCTAGAGATCTCGGGTTGTCCTACTACGAGCAGTACTTC. The V gene is TRBV20-1, the J gene TRBJ2-7; unclear D gene. The CDR3 totals 15 residues. Per the germline V gene, CDR1 is DFQATT and CDR2 is SNEGSKA (reference sequence). V lost 0 bases to trimming and J lost 3 bases, with 15 bases between them.

This clonotype was detected many times. The chain links TRBV3-1 to TRBJ2-7, with a possible D match to TRBD1 (6 bases). Germline V gives CDR1 LGHDT, CDR2 YNNKEL (reference sequence). The CDR3 loop spans 15 amino acids. V lost 5 bases to trimming and J lost 7 bases, with 21 bases between them. This CDR3 reads CASSSDSGTKGEQYF. In DNA form, the CDR3 reads TGTGCCAGCAGCTCCGACTCCGGGACAAAGGGGGAGCAGTACTTC.

This clonotype was observed many times. For the CDR3, the DNA is TGCAGTGCTAGTATCCGGCAAGACTACGAGCAGTACTTC. Translated: CSASIRQDYEQYF. This chain joins TRBV20-1 and TRBJ2-7; D is undetermined. Trimming shortened V by 3 bases and J by 3 bases, and 12 bases separated the two germline ends. Germline CDR1 is DFQATT and CDR2 is SNEGSKA (reference sequence). This CDR3 comprises 13 residues.

The chain has TRBV6-1 and TRBJ1-3; 9 nucleotides match TRBD1. CDR3 length equals 15 residues. The trim removed 6 bases at V and 4 bases at J, leaving 7 bases unmatched. Germline CDR1 and CDR2: MNHNS and SASEGT. In nucleotides, the CDR3 is TGTGCCAGCAGACAACAGGGGGCGGGCGGAAACACCATATATTTT. This translates into CASRQQGAGGNTIYF.